A single T cell receptor beta chain is shown here with its context. The Seattle patients joined while their infection was active and were tracked longitudinally afterward. This sample stems from a study of blood T cell repertoires in COVID-19. Whole-study context: The study drew acute and convalescent COVID-19 samples from the United States, Italy and Spain. T cells, B-cell-depleted T cells, or PBMCs provided the cDNA or gDNA that served as material.

TCRdb's copy holds only in-frame clones and misses some; the assay was immunoSEQ multiplex PCR. The sample yields 55,000 to 75,000 clones, over 55% seen once. The germline V gene encodes CDR1 LNHDA and CDR2 SQIVND (reference sequence). J was trimmed by 0 bases and V by 5 bases; bases with no gene match: 9. CDR3 length: 17 amino acids. This receptor was identified in a woman in her 70s with COVID-19, enrolled during active disease. This chain uses TRBV19 with TRBJ1-2; 10 bases fit TRBD1. Sequenced input: peripheral blood. This CDR3 reads CASSSRDRGRPNYGYTF. The CDR3 DNA sequence: TGTGCCAGTAGTTCCCGGGACAGGGGAAGGCCTAACTATGGCTACACCTTC. The full variable domain, with the rest looked up from reference TRBV19 and TRBJ1-2, is DGGITQSPKYLFRKEGQNVTLSCEQNLNHDAMYWYRQDPGQGLRLIYYSQIVNDFQKGDIAEGYSVSREKKESFPLTVTSAQKNPTAFYLCASSSRDRGRPNYGYTFGSGTRLTVV.